This T cell receptor beta chain was sequenced for a study of T cells after yellow fever vaccination. On this clonotype itself: Its specificity is not known.

Germline loops: CDR1 SGHNT, CDR2 YYREEE (reference sequence). CDR3 size: 15 residues. The V gene lost 0 bases and the J gene lost 3 bases, with 9 bases spanning the gap. Each CDR3 protein gets one entry after TCRdb re-called the 5' RACE reads with MiXCR. The sample gives hundreds of thousands of distinct CDR3 sequences, approximately 13% of which show up once; 14% to 15% is in the top ten. Findings and caveats of the study: The bulk population could contribute abundant contaminating clonotypes to FACS-sorted repertoires.

The sample in question was PBMCs, obtained on the day of the yellow fever booster vaccination. The receptor comes from a man aged 25 to 40 who received the YFV17D yellow fever vaccine. This chain links TRBV5-4 with TRBJ2-2; D is perhaps TRBD2 (6 bases). For the CDR3, the DNA is TGTGCCAGCAGCTTGGTGACGGGAGACACCGGGGAGCTGTTTTTT. Amino acids: CASSLVTGDTGELFF.